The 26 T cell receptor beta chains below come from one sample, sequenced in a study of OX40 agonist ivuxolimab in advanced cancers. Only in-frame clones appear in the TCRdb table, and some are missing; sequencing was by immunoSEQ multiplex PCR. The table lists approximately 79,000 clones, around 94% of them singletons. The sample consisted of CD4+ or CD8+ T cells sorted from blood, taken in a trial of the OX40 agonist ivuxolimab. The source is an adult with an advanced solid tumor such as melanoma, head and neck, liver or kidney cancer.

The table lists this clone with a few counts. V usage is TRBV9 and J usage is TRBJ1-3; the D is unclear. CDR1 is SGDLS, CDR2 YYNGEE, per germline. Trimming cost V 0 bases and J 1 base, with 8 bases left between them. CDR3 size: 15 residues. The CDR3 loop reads CASSVETFSGNTIYF. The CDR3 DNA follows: TGTGCCAGCAGCGTAGAGACATTTTCTGGAAACACCATATATTTT. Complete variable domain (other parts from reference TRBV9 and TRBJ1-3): DSGVTQTPKHLITATGQRVTLRCSPRSGDLSVYWYQQSLDQGLQFLIQYYNGEERAKGNILERFSAQQFPDLHSELNLSSLELGDSALYFCASSVETFSGNTIYFGEGSWLTVV.

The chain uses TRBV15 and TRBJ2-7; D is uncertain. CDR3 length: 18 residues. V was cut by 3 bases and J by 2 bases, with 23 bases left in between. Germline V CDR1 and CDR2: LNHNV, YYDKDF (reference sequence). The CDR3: CATSRPDIRAHLPYEQYF. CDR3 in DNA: TGTGCCACCAGCAGGCCCGATATTCGGGCGCACCTACCCTACGAGCAGTACTTC.

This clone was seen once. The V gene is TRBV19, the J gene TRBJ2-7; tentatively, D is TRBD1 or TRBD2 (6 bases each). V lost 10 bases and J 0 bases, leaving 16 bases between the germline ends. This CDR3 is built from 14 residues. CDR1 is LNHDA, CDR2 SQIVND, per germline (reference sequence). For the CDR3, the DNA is TGTGCCATTGGGGCAGGGGAGGACTCCTACGAGCAGTACTTC. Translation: CAIGAGEDSYEQYF. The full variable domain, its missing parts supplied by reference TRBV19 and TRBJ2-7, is DGGITQSPKYLFRKEGQNVTLSCEQNLNHDAMYWYRQDPGQGLRLIYYSQIVNDFQKGDIAEGYSVSREKKESFPLTVTSAQKNPTAFYLCAIGAGEDSYEQYFGPGTRLTVT.

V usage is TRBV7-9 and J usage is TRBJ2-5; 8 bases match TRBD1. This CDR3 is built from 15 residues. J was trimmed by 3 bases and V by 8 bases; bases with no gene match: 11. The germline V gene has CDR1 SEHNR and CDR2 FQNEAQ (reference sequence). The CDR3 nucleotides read TGTGCCAGCCAAGATTCTCCGACAGGGGAAGAGACCCAGTACTTC. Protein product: CASQDSPTGEETQYF.

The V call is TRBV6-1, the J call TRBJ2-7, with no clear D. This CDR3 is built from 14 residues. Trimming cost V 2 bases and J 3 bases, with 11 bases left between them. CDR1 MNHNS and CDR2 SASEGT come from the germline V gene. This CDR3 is CASSESLTYYEQYF. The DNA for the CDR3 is TGTGCCAGCAGTGAATCCCTTACTTACTACGAGCAGTACTTC.

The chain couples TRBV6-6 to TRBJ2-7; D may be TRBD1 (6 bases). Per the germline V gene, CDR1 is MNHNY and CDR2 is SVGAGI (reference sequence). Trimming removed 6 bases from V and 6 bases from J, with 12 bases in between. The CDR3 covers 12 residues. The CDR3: CASRSQGPEQYF. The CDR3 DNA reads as TGTGCCAGCAGGTCCCAGGGGCCCGAGCAGTACTTC.

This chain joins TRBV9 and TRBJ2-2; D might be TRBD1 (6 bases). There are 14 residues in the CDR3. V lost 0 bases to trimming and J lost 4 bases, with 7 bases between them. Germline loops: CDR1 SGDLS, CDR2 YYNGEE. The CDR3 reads CASSVAGATGELFF. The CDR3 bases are TGTGCCAGCAGCGTAGCAGGGGCCACCGGGGAGCTGTTTTTT.

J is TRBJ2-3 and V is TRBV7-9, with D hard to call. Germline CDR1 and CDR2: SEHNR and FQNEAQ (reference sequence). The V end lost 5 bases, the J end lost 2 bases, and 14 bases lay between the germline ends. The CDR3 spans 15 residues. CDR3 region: CASSPSSFTTDTQYF. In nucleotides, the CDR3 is TGTGCCAGCAGCCCCTCCTCCTTTACCACAGATACGCAGTATTTT.

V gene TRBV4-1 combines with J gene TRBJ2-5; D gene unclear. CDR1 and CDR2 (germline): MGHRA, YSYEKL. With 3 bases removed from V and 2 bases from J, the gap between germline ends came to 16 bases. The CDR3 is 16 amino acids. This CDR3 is CASSQTWTVEQETQYF. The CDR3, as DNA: TGCGCCAGCAGCCAGACTTGGACGGTCGAACAAGAGACCCAGTACTTC.

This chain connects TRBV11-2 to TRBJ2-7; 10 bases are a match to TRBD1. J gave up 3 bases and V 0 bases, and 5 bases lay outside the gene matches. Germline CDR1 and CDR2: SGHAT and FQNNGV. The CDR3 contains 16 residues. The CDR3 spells CASSLEGTGVFYEQYF. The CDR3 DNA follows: TGTGCCAGCAGCTTAGAAGGGACAGGGGTTTTCTACGAGCAGTACTTC.

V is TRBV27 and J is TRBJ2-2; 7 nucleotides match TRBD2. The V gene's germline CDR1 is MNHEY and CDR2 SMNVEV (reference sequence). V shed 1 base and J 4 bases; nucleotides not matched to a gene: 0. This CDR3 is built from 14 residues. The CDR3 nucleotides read TGTGCCAGCAGTTTATGGGAGGGCACCGGGGAGCTGTTTTTT. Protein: CASSLWEGTGELFF.

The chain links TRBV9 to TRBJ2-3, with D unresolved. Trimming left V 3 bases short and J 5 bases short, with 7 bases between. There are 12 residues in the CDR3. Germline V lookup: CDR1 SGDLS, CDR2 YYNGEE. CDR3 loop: CASSGLVDTQYF. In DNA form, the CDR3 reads TGTGCCAGCAGCGGGCTTGTAGATACGCAGTATTTT.

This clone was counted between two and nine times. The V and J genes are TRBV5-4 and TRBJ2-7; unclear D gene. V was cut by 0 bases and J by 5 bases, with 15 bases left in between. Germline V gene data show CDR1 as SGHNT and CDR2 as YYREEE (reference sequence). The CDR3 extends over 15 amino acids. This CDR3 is CASSLEFAGLDEQYF. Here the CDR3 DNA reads TGTGCCAGCAGCTTGGAGTTTGCAGGCCTGGACGAGCAGTACTTC.

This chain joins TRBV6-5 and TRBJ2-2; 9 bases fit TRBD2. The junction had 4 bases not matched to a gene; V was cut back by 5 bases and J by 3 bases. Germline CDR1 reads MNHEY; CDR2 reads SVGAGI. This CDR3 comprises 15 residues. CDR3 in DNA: TGTGCCAGCAGTCAGCGGGGGGCTTACACCGGGGAGCTGTTTTTT. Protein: CASSQRGAYTGELFF.

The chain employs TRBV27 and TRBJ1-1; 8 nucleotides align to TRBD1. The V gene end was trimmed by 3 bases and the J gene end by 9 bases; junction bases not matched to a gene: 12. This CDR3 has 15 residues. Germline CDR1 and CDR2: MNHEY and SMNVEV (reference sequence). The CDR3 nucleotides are TGTGCCAGCAGTTTTCCCGGACGGACAGGGAGGAAAGCTTTCTTT. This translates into CASSFPGRTGRKAFF.

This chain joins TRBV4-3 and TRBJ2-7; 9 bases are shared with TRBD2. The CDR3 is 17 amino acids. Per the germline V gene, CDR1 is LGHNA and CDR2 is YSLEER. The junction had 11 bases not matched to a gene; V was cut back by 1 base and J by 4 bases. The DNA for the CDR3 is TGCGCCAGCAGCCAAGGACTAGCGGAGGGGACCGGGTACGAGCAGTACTTC. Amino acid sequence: CASSQGLAEGTGYEQYF.

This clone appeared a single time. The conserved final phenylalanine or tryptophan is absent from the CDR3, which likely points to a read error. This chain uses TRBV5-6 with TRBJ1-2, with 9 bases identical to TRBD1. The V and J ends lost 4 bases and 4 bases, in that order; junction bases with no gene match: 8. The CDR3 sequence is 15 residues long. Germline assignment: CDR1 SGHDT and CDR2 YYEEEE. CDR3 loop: CASSGTGGAGYGYTL. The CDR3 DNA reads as TGTGCCAGCAGCGGAACAGGGGGCGCCGGCTATGGCTACACCCTC.

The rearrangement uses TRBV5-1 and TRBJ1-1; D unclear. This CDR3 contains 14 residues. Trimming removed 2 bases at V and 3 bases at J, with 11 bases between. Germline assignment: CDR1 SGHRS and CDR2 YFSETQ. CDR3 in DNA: TGCGCCAGCAGCTTTAGGGTTGCGGACACTGAAGCTTTCTTT. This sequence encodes CASSFRVADTEAFF.

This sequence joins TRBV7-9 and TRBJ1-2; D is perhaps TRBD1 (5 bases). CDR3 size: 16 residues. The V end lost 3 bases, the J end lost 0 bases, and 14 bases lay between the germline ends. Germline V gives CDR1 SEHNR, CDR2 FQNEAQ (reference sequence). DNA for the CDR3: TGTGCCAGCAGCTTGGCCGGCCAGGGCGCTAACTATGGCTACACCTTC. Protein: CASSLAGQGANYGYTF.

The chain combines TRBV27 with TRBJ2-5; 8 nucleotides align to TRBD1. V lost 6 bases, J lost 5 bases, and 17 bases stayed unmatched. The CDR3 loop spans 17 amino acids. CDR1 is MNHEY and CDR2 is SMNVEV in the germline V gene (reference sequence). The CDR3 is CASSTGTGVAYGETQYF. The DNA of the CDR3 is TGTGCCAGCAGCACCGGGACAGGCGTGGCGTATGGGGAGACCCAGTACTTC.

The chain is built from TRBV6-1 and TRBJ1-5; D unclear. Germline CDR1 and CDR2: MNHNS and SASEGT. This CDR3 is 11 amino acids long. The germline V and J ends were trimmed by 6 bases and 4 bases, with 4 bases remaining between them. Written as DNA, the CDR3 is TGTGCCAGCAGGAAGAATCAGCCCCAGCATTTT. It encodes CASRKNQPQHF.

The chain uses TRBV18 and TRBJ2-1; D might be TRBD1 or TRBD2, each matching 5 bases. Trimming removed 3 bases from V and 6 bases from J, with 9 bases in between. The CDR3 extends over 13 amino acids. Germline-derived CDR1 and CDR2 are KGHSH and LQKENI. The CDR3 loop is CASSPWDANEQFF. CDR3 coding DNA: TGTGCCAGCTCACCCTGGGACGCCAATGAGCAGTTCTTC.

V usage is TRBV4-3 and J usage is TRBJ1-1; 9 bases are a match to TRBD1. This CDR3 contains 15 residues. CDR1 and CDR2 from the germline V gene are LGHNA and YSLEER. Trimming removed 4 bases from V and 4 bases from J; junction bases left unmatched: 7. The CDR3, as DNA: TGCGCCAGCAGCCCTGGACAGGGGAGGGGCACTGAAGCTTTCTTT. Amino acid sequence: CASSPGQGRGTEAFF.

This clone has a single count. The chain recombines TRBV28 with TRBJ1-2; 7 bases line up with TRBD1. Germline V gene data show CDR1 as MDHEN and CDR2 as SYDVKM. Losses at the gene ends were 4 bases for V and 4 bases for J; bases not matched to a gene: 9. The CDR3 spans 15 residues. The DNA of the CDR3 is TGTGCCAGCAGTTCTACAGGGGCCGCAATCTATGGCTACACCTTC. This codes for CASSSTGAAIYGYTF.

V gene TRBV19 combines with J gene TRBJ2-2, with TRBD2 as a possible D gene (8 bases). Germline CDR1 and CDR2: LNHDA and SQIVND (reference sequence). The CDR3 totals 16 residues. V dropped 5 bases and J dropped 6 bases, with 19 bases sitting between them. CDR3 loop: CASSPGGLGSSGELFF. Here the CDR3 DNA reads TGTGCCAGTAGTCCAGGGGGACTAGGGTCTTCCGGGGAGCTGTTTTTT.

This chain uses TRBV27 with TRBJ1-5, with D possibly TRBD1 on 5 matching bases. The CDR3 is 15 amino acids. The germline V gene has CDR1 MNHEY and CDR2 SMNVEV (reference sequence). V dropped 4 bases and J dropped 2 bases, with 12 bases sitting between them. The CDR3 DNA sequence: TGTGCCAGCAGTTCGTGGCAGGGAGGCAATCAGCCCCAGCATTTT. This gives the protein CASSSWQGGNQPQHF.